This TCR beta chain was found in a study of blood T cells in healthy people across ages. V shed 1 base, J shed 0 bases, and the junction held 10 bases outside the gene matches. CDR3 size: 18 residues. The germline V gene has CDR1 SGHNT and CDR2 YYREEE (reference sequence). With a J-beta primer mix and a sample-barcoded 5' primer, a second PCR ran 7 to 11 cycles. Using its own MiXCR run on the 5' RACE reads, TCRdb lists one record per CDR3 protein. The sample consists of about 1.5 million distinct CDR3 sequences, roughly 40% of them appearing once. The chain is built from TRBV5-4 and TRBJ2-1; 7 nucleotides line up with TRBD1. The material sequenced was blood. This clonotype was sampled from a woman aged 18-29 years in good health. This chain's CDR3 is CASSLLLGQSSSYNEQFF. CDR3 coding DNA: TGTGCCAGCAGCTTGTTATTGGGACAGAGTAGCTCCTACAATGAGCAGTTCTTC.